Presented here are 9 T cell receptor beta chains from one specimen sequenced in a study of lymphopenia after photon versus proton radiotherapy. TCRdb keeps only in-frame clones here, not all; method: immunoSEQ multiplex PCR. The sample has some 27,000 clones; approximately 85% are singletons. The sequencing here drew on peripheral blood, taken from a patient treated with photon-based radiotherapy. The receptors were sampled from a man in his forties or fifties with gastric cancer.

This chain uses TRBV30 with TRBJ1-1, with unresolved D. The CDR3 is 10 residues long. Germline V gene lookup returns CDR1 GTSNPN and CDR2 SVGIG (reference sequence). Trimming left V 2 bases short and J 8 bases short, with 6 bases between. CDR3 sequence reads: CAWSSKEAFF. In nucleotides, the CDR3 is TGTGCCTGGAGTTCGAAGGAAGCTTTCTTT.

This clone appeared once. V usage is TRBV19 and J usage is TRBJ1-1; TRBD1 agrees at 8 bases. Trimming at V came to 3 bases and at J to 0 bases, leaving 3 bases not matched to a gene. Germline assignment: CDR1 LNHDA and CDR2 SQIVND (reference sequence). The length of the CDR3 is 15 residues. DNA for the CDR3: TGTGCCAGTAGTATCCGACAGGGGTTGAACACTGAAGCTTTCTTT. It translates to CASSIRQGLNTEAFF.

This chain links TRBV11-2 with TRBJ2-3; D possibly matches TRBD1 or TRBD2 (5 bases each). The CDR3 consists of 14 residues. The V gene lost 2 bases and the J gene lost 5 bases, with 11 bases spanning the gap. From germline, CDR1 is SGHAT and CDR2 FQNNGV. The CDR3 loop reads CASSLTSGLDTQYF. Written as DNA, the CDR3 is TGTGCCAGCAGCTTAACCTCGGGGCTAGATACGCAGTATTTT.

This rearrangement joins TRBV2 to TRBJ1-6; TRBD1 aligns across 8 bases. The CDR3 sequence is 16 residues long. The germline V gene has CDR1 SNHLY and CDR2 FYNNEI. The CDR3 nucleotides read TGTGCTACCGGGACAGGAAACGCTCCTTCCAATTCACCCCTCCACTTT. This gives the protein CATGTGNAPSNSPLHF.

The chain links TRBV18 to TRBJ2-5; D gene ambiguous. The V end lost 1 base, the J end lost 2 bases, and 8 bases lay between the germline ends. The CDR3 loop spans 14 amino acids. CDR1 KGHSH and CDR2 LQKENI come from the germline V gene. The CDR3 sequence: CASSPQAIQETQYF. CDR3 nucleotide sequence: TGTGCCAGCTCACCACAGGCCATACAAGAGACCCAGTACTTC.

The chain carries TRBV11-1 and TRBJ2-3; D remains unclear. Trimming took off 8 bases at V and 5 bases at J, with 17 bases between the two ends. The CDR3 runs 14 residues. Germline V gene lookup returns CDR1 SGHAT and CDR2 FQDESV (reference sequence). The CDR3 is CASPLPLHEDTQYF. For the CDR3, the DNA is TGTGCCAGCCCCCTCCCCCTCCATGAAGATACGCAGTATTTT.

This chain joins TRBV30 and TRBJ1-2, with 8 bases matching TRBD1. V lost 5 bases, J lost 8 bases, and 7 bases stayed unmatched. This CDR3 has 12 residues. Germline V CDR1 and CDR2: GTSNPN, SVGIG (reference sequence). This chain's CDR3 is CAWEQGGRGYTF. The CDR3 DNA follows: TGTGCCTGGGAACAGGGGGGAAGGGGCTACACCTTC.

The chain couples TRBV4-1 to TRBJ1-5, with D maybe TRBD1 (6 bases). This CDR3 contains 20 residues. Germline-derived CDR1 and CDR2 are MGHRA and YSYEKL. With 4 bases removed from V and 0 bases from J, the gap between germline ends came to 25 bases. The CDR3 loop reads CASSPKVSQGFGDSNQPQHF. The CDR3 DNA sequence: TGCGCCAGCAGCCCAAAAGTTTCCCAGGGGTTTGGGGATAGCAATCAGCCCCAGCATTTT.

This clone has more than one count but fewer than ten. The chain employs TRBV10-2 and TRBJ2-3; 10 nucleotides agree with TRBD2. The CDR3 runs to 17 residues. The germline CDR1 and CDR2 sequences are WSHSY and SAAADI. The junction had 8 bases not matched to a gene; V was cut back by 0 bases and J by 5 bases. The CDR3 here is CASSESNGLAGVDTQYF. The CDR3 DNA sequence: TGCGCCAGCAGTGAGTCGAATGGGCTAGCGGGGGTAGATACGCAGTATTTT.